One and the same sample provided the 23 T cell receptor beta chains below, sequenced in a study of T-cell memory formation after mild COVID-19. TCRdb processed the 5' RACE reads anew with MiXCR; each CDR3 protein has one entry. The sample lists about 190,000 distinct CDR3 sequences, about a sixth occurring once. Sequenced sample: PBMCs or a T cell subset sorted from them (not recorded which). The receptors come from an adult woman who had mild COVID-19 (a few samples of this study predate the infection). Cell type and time point are not known.

The chain combines TRBV9 with TRBJ2-7; 11 bases map to TRBD2. This CDR3 comprises 15 residues. Germline V gives CDR1 SGDLS, CDR2 YYNGEE. V shed 5 bases, J shed 2 bases, and the junction held 6 bases outside the gene matches. This chain's CDR3 is CASRKTSGETYEQYF. The DNA for the CDR3 is TGTGCCAGCAGGAAGACTAGCGGGGAAACCTACGAGCAGTACTTC.

This chain connects TRBV9 to TRBJ2-5; possible D gene TRBD2, 6 bases. The CDR3 contains 16 residues. Germline V CDR1 and CDR2: SGDLS, YYNGEE. Trimming took 3 bases from V and 5 from J, leaving 20 bases between them. The CDR3, as DNA: TGTGCCAGCAGCGAGGATACGGGAGCTCCGGAGGAGACCCAGTACTTC. It yields the protein CASSEDTGAPEETQYF. Full variable domain (rest looked up from reference TRBV9 and TRBJ2-5): DSGVTQTPKHLITATGQRVTLRCSPRSGDLSVYWYQQSLDQGLQFLIQYYNGEERAKGNILERFSAQQFPDLHSELNLSSLELGDSALYFCASSEDTGAPEETQYFGPGTRLLVL.

This clonotype was recorded a few times. The chain recombines TRBV4-2 with TRBJ1-2, with a possible D match to TRBD1 (6 bases). Germline V gene sequence: CDR1 LGHNA, CDR2 YNFKEQ. V lost 1 base to trimming and J lost 2 bases, with 11 bases between them. The CDR3 is 15 amino acids. Here the CDR3 DNA reads TGTGCCAGCAGCCAAGTTTCGGGACAAAACTATGGCTACACCTTC. Encoded protein: CASSQVSGQNYGYTF.

The DNA for the CDR3 is TGTGCCAGCAGTTCGGGACAGGGGGGAAGGGAAGCTTTCTTT. Residues: CASSSGQGGREAFF. This rearrangement joins TRBV12-3 or TRBV12-4 to TRBJ1-1; 11 bases align to TRBD1. With 4 bases clipped from V and 8 bases from J, the junction kept 6 bases outside the gene matches. The CDR3 sequence is 14 residues long.

As DNA, the CDR3 is TGTGCCAGCAGCCCGGGGCAGGTCTCCTACAATGAGCAGTTCTTC. It codes for CASSPGQVSYNEQFF. The rearrangement uses TRBV6-4 and TRBJ2-1; D might be TRBD1 or TRBD2, each matching 5 bases. Per germline, CDR1 MRHNA and CDR2 SNTAGT. The ends were cut back, 6 bases at V and 0 bases at J, with 12 bases in the middle. This CDR3 contains 15 residues.

The chain carries TRBV4-1 and TRBJ1-1; D unresolved. Germline lookup yields CDR1 MGHRA and CDR2 YSYEKL. The V end lost 4 bases, the J end lost 1 base, and 13 bases lay between the germline ends. This CDR3 spans 15 amino acids. The CDR3 DNA reads TGCGCCAGCAGCCCAAACTGGACGGGGAACACTGAAGCTTTCTTT. Its translation: CASSPNWTGNTEAFF.

The rearrangement joins TRBV25-1 to TRBJ2-6, with no clear D. The CDR3 contains 15 residues. Per the germline V gene, CDR1 is MGHDK and CDR2 is SYGVNS. The V end was cut by 3 bases, the J end by 0 bases, with 6 bases between. The CDR3 DNA reads as TGTGCCAGCAGTGACCACGCCTCTGGGGCCAACGTCCTGACTTTC. Translating gives CASSDHASGANVLTF.

The chain has TRBV2 and TRBJ2-1; 10 bases line up with TRBD1. The CDR3 length is 15 residues. The germline V gene has CDR1 SNHLY and CDR2 FYNNEI. V lost 5 bases, J lost 4 bases, and 5 bases stayed unmatched. The CDR3 region has the DNA TGTGCCAGCAGTTCGGACAGGGGGTTTTACAATGAGCAGTTCTTC. Protein sequence: CASSSDRGFYNEQFF.

In its sample, this clonotype was seen a few times. This chain connects TRBV25-1 to TRBJ1-1; the D is unclear. V dropped 8 bases and J dropped 5 bases, with 6 bases sitting between them. CDR3 size: 10 residues. Germline V gene sequence: CDR1 MGHDK, CDR2 SYGVNS. CDR3 residues: CASLGTEAFF. CDR3 in DNA: TGTGCCAGCCTGGGGACTGAAGCTTTCTTT.

The CDR3 bases are TGCGCCAGCAGTAAGCAGAACTATGGCTACACCTTC. Translated, it gives CASSKQNYGYTF. This chain uses TRBV4-3 with TRBJ1-2; D ambiguous. The germline CDR1 and CDR2 sequences are LGHNA and YSLEER. This CDR3 region has 12 residues. V was clipped by 6 bases and J by 2 bases, with 7 bases between them.

Only a few counts were recorded for this clonotype. The gene calls are TRBV6-5 and TRBJ2-3; D perhaps matches TRBD2 (6 bases). Trimming removed 2 bases from V and 2 bases from J, with 8 bases in between. Germline V CDR1 and CDR2: MNHEY, SVGAGI. The CDR3 is 14 amino acids. The CDR3 DNA follows: TGTGCCAGCAGTTACGGAGGGATCACAGATACGCAGTATTTT. It specifies CASSYGGITDTQYF.

This chain uses TRBV4-2 with TRBJ2-7; D unresolved. Trimming pared 3 bases from V and 0 bases from J, leaving 15 bases between. This CDR3 spans 16 amino acids. Germline V gives CDR1 LGHNA, CDR2 YNFKEQ. CDR3 region: CASSHDNYDPSYEQYF. CDR3 nucleotide sequence: TGTGCCAGCAGCCATGACAACTATGATCCCTCCTACGAGCAGTACTTC.

This clonotype was counted only a few times. This rearrangement joins TRBV5-1 to TRBJ2-3; the D gene is possibly TRBD2 (7 bases). The CDR3 spans 16 residues. V gave up 3 bases and J gave up 6 bases, with 20 bases separating them. Germline CDR1 is SGHRS and CDR2 is YFSETQ. This chain's CDR3 is CASSSPWRGPSDTQYF. The CDR3 region has the DNA TGCGCCAGCAGCTCCCCGTGGCGGGGGCCCTCCGATACGCAGTATTTT.

The CDR3 reads CASNRGQGAEKLFF. CDR3 in DNA: TGTGCCAGCAATAGGGGACAGGGCGCGGAAAAACTGTTTTTT. The rearrangement joins TRBV6-1 to TRBJ1-4; 9 bases line up with TRBD1. After removal of 7 bases from V and 8 bases from J, the junction contained 8 bases not matched to a gene. Germline loops: CDR1 MNHNS, CDR2 SASEGT. The CDR3 sequence is 14 residues long.

This chain joins TRBV6-4 and TRBJ2-1; TRBD2 agrees at 13 bases. Germline V gene sequence: CDR1 MRHNA, CDR2 SNTAGT. J gave up 9 bases and V 7 bases, and 12 bases lay outside the gene matches. This CDR3 contains 16 residues. CDR3 in amino acids: CASTRLGTSGRGEQFF. CDR3 nucleotide sequence: TGTGCCAGCACCCGACTCGGCACTAGCGGGAGGGGTGAGCAGTTCTTC.

This chain connects TRBV6-5 to TRBJ1-5; a weak D match, TRBD1 (6 bases). Germline assignment: CDR1 MNHEY and CDR2 SVGAGI. V dropped 7 bases and J dropped 5 bases, with 15 bases sitting between them. This CDR3 has 14 amino acids. The DNA of the CDR3 is TGTGCCAGCATGGGACACCGAGGGGATCAGCCCCAGCATTTT. Amino acids: CASMGHRGDQPQHF.

This sequence joins TRBV12-3 or TRBV12-4 and TRBJ2-1; D gene uncertain. CDR3 size: 18 residues. V lost 4 bases and J 0 bases, leaving 19 bases between the germline ends. The CDR3 nucleotides are TGTGCCAGCAGTTCCTCCGGCGAGACTTTTAGCTCCTACAATGAGCAGTTCTTC. This codes for CASSSSGETFSSYNEQFF.

The CDR3 reads CASIHSGTGPYEQYF. The CDR3 DNA sequence: TGTGCCAGCATTCACTCGGGCACAGGACCCTACGAGCAGTACTTC. The chain has TRBV6-2 or TRBV6-3 and TRBJ2-7, with D perhaps TRBD1 (5 bases). CDR1 and CDR2 (germline): MNHEY, SVGEGT. This CDR3 contains 15 residues. V shed 7 bases and J shed 2 bases, with 18 bases lying between them.

This clonotype was observed many times. J is TRBJ2-7 and V is TRBV7-7; D is ambiguous. V was shortened by 1 base and J by 3 bases, with 7 bases between the two germline ends. Germline V gene sequence: CDR1 SSHAT, CDR2 FNYEAQ (reference sequence). This CDR3 is built from 13 residues. For the CDR3, the DNA is TGTGCCAGCAGCTTAGGATTGAACTACGAGCAGTACTTC. Translated, it gives CASSLGLNYEQYF. The variable domain in full, completed from reference TRBV7-7 and TRBJ2-7, reads GAGVSQSPRYKVTKRGQDVTLRCDPISSHATLYWYQQALGQGPEFLTYFNYEAQPDKSGLPSDRFSAERPEGSISTLTIQRTEQRDSAMYRCASSLGLNYEQYFGPGTRLTVT.

A few counts support this clonotype. The chain joins TRBV2 to TRBJ1-1; 7 bases are a match to TRBD1. Germline V CDR1 and CDR2: SNHLY, FYNNEI. The CDR3 has 15 residues. The J segment lost 0 bases and the V segment lost 7 bases, leaving 8 bases of the junction unmatched. In nucleotides, the CDR3 is TGTGCCAGCAATCCCCTGACAGGGTTGAACACTGAAGCTTTCTTT. It is translated as CASNPLTGLNTEAFF.

This clonotype was seen once. V gene TRBV7-2 combines with J gene TRBJ2-7, with D possibly TRBD2 on 5 matching bases. Trimming cost V 6 bases and J 1 base, with 13 bases left between them. This CDR3 is built from 14 residues. Germline V gene data show CDR1 as SGHTA and CDR2 as FQGNSA. This CDR3 reads CASRRAVQSYEQYF. The CDR3 DNA reads as TGTGCCAGCAGGAGGGCCGTACAATCCTACGAGCAGTACTTC.

This clonotype was picked up a small number of times. The V and J genes are TRBV20-1 and TRBJ1-2; D is unresolved. Germline CDR1 DFQATT, CDR2 SNEGSKA (reference sequence). Trimming shortened V by 3 bases and J by 3 bases, and 11 bases separated the two germline ends. The CDR3 covers 13 residues. The CDR3 protein is CSARSPYYYGYTF. CDR3 DNA sequence: TGCAGTGCTAGGTCGCCCTATTACTATGGCTACACCTTC.

Ten or more counts support this clonotype. The chain uses TRBV3-1 and TRBJ1-6, with TRBD1 matching 8 bases. This CDR3 contains 15 residues. Germline values: CDR1 LGHDT, CDR2 YNNKEL (reference sequence). After removal of 1 base from V and 9 bases from J, the junction contained 5 bases not matched to a gene. This CDR3 is CASSQVGQGLSPLHF. CDR3 bases: TGTGCCAGCAGCCAAGTCGGACAGGGTCTTTCACCCCTCCACTTT.